One sample yielded the 4 T cell receptor beta chains listed below, sequenced in a study of monozygotic twins with inflammatory bowel disease. With the 5' RACE reads reprocessed, TCRdb shows one record per CDR3 protein and no DNA. The ten top clones account for 7.5% to 8%, within a sample of approximately 210,000 distinct CDR3 sequences. The material sequenced was blood. These receptor sequences come from a human donor with ulcerative colitis or Crohn's disease, or a healthy co-twin of an affected twin (not recorded which).

The chain uses TRBV5-1 and TRBJ2-1. The CDR3 extends over 15 amino acids. Germline V gene lookup returns CDR1 SGHRS and CDR2 YFSETQ. CDR3: CASSLAGSTYNEQFF. The variable domain in full, with the rest retrieved from reference TRBV5-1 and TRBJ2-1, is KAGVTQTPRYLIKTRGQQVTLSCSPISGHRSVSWYQQTPGQGLQFLFEYFSETQRNKGNFPGRFSGRQFSNSRSEMNVSTLELGDSALYLCASSLAGSTYNEQFFGPGTRLTVL.

This chain uses TRBV20-1 with TRBJ2-1. The CDR3 runs to 11 residues. CDR1 is DFQATT and CDR2 is SNEGSKA in the germline V gene (reference sequence). This CDR3 reads CSNLKQGEQFF.

The gene calls are TRBV20-1 and TRBJ2-6. The CDR3 has 14 residues. The germline CDR1 and CDR2 sequences are DFQATT and SNEGSKA (reference sequence). The CDR3: CSAIRWSGANVLTF.

The rearrangement links TRBV6-2 or TRBV6-3 to TRBJ2-7; without DNA, the TCRdb call of TRBD2 cannot be checked. The CDR3 is 13 amino acids. Germline CDR1 MNHEY, CDR2 SVGEGT. CDR3 residues: CASIYPRGNEQYF.